The clone carrying this TCR beta chain has just one count. The data derive from a study of blood T cell repertoires in COVID-19. Some clones are missing from TCRdb's copy, which holds only in-frame ones; the method was immunoSEQ multiplex PCR. The sample contains hundreds of thousands of clones, roughly 89% of which appear only once. V lost 5 bases and J lost 5, with 15 bases in between. The CDR3 has 14 amino acids. Per germline, CDR1 SNHLY and CDR2 FYNNEI. The genes are TRBV2 and TRBJ2-5; a weak D match, TRBD1 (6 bases). The sequenced sample was PBMCs or T cells enriched from blood (not recorded which). This TCR derives from a woman aged 18-35 years who had recovered from COVID-19. As DNA, the CDR3 is TGTGCCAGCAGTCGGCGCAGGGGTTGGGAGACCCAGTACTTC. Translated: CASSRRRGWETQYF.